This TCR beta chain appears in the sequencing data of a study of vaccination and CD4 T cells after COVID-19. Study-level findings and limits: A nonsignificant rise from approximately 21 to 38 was seen in the median number of SARS-CoV-2-reactive clonotypes.

The treatment denotes: roughly 11-day PBMC culture with coronavirus spike peptide pools or control peptides (ViraFEST assay). Unexposed donor CD4+ T cells predated the COVID-19 pandemic, collected 2011-2018. CDR3 length equals 16 residues. V lost 4 bases and J lost 4, with 19 bases in between. Germline assignment: CDR1 MNHEY and CDR2 SVGEGT. The Oncomine TCR Beta short-read assay sequenced DNA from cultured CD4+ T cells. CD4+ T cells were cultured, and genomic DNA was extracted from them. One entry per CDR3 protein, called by TCRdb with MiXCR from the PCR reads. Here the sample spans 6,500 to 8,500 distinct CDR3 sequences, approximately 40% being singletons. This clonotype qualifies as medium-sized. The antigen remains undetermined.

The receptor was isolated from a human donor in good health. Sequenced: CD4+ T cells from blood, cultured in vitro. The V gene is TRBV6-2 or TRBV6-3, the J gene TRBJ1-1; D might be TRBD1 (5 bases). CDR3 nucleotides: TGTGCCAGCAGTTCACCTCCGGGACCCGGGGGCACTGAAGCTTTCTTT. Encoded protein: CASSSPPGPGGTEAFF.